This T cell receptor (beta chain) was obtained from a study of OX40 agonist ivuxolimab in advanced cancers. On the study more broadly: The patients' treatment was ivuxolimab, an agonistic anti-OX40 (CD134) antibody. Study results and caveats: Clonal expansion by week 6 occurred in CD4+ and CD8+ blood T cells (at 0.1 to 3.0 mg/kg). CD4+ T cells averaged fewer expanded clones than CD8+ T cells.

This CDR3 is built from 16 residues. J was trimmed by 0 bases and V by 6 bases; bases with no gene match: 7. The germline CDR1 and CDR2 sequences are WSHSY and SAAADI. As to this clone: What it recognizes is unknown.

Sequencing used immunoSEQ multiplex PCR; TCRdb keeps in-frame clones, though not all of them. In the table there are tens of thousands of clones, roughly 88% of which are singletons. The sample consisted of CD4+ or CD8+ T cells sorted from blood, taken in a trial of the OX40 agonist ivuxolimab. This chain joins TRBV10-2 and TRBJ1-1, with TRBD1 identical over 10 bases. This sequence was found in an adult with an advanced solid tumor such as melanoma, head and neck, liver or kidney cancer. In nucleotides, the CDR3 is TGCGCCAGCAGGGGGACAGGGGATCTGATGAACACTGAAGCTTTCTTT. Translating gives CASRGTGDLMNTEAFF.